Below, 23 T cell receptor beta chains from the same sample are listed, as sequenced in a study of blood T cells in healthy people across ages. Combining a sample-barcoded 5' primer with a J-beta primer mix, a second PCR ran for roughly 7 to 12 cycles. TCRdb analysed the 5' RACE reads with MiXCR anew, one entry per CDR3 protein. The sample records roughly 930,000 distinct CDR3 sequences, approximately 49% being singletons. Sample: blood. The origin of the receptors is a man between 25 and 39 years old in good health.

This clonotype was detected only a few times. The chain has TRBV12-3 or TRBV12-4 and TRBJ1-3; a weak D match, TRBD1 (5 bases). This CDR3 region has 13 residues. Trimming took off 8 bases at V and 0 bases at J, with 8 bases between the two ends. This CDR3 reads CASGTGSGNTIYF. The CDR3 DNA is TGTGCCAGCGGGACCGGCTCTGGAAACACCATATATTTT.

This clonotype was seen at least ten times. An end of the junction differs from the germline gene, which may be a read error. This sequence joins TRBV28 and TRBJ1-4; D is possibly TRBD1 (6 bases). Germline V gives CDR1 MDHEN, CDR2 SYDVKM. This CDR3 contains 15 residues. CDR3 protein: CASSVPRGANEKLFF. CDR3 nucleotide sequence: TGTGCCAGCAGTGTTCCCCGGGGGGCTAACGAAAAACTGTTTTTT.

The chain recombines TRBV20-1 with TRBJ2-4; TRBD1 matches 11 bases. Germline trimming cut 5 bases from V and 13 bases from J; bases unmatched to any gene: 13. The CDR3 length is 14 residues. The germline CDR1 and CDR2 sequences are DFQATT and SNEGSKA (reference sequence). The CDR3 loop reads CSAARLGQGVDQYF. CDR3 DNA: TGCAGTGCTGCCCGTCTGGGACAGGGGGTCGACCAGTACTTC.

The V and J genes are TRBV20-1 and TRBJ2-1; D not certain. Looked up from germline, CDR1 is DFQATT and CDR2 is SNEGSKA (reference sequence). Trimming took 0 bases from V and 0 from J, leaving 9 bases between them. This CDR3 contains 15 residues. CDR3 region: CSARDYGYSYNEQFF. The CDR3 nucleotides read TGCAGTGCTAGAGATTACGGATACTCCTACAATGAGCAGTTCTTC.

This clonotype was observed a handful of times. The chain carries TRBV27 and TRBJ2-7, with D perhaps TRBD1 or TRBD2 (5 bases each). CDR3 length: 14 amino acids. The germline CDR1 and CDR2 sequences are MNHEY and SMNVEV (reference sequence). V was cut by 3 bases and J by 0 bases, with 9 bases left in between. CDR3 in DNA: TGTGCCAGCAGTTTTGAGGGGCACTCCTACGAGCAGTACTTC. Translating gives CASSFEGHSYEQYF.

This chain connects TRBV12-3 or TRBV12-4 to TRBJ1-2; maybe TRBD1 (5 bases). Trimming took 5 bases from V and 4 from J, leaving 17 bases between them. The CDR3 length is 15 residues. DNA for the CDR3: TGTGCCAGCAGTGCGGACGGGGGGGGTGGCTATGGCTACACCTTC. It yields the protein CASSADGGGGYGYTF.

V gene TRBV4-1 combines with J gene TRBJ2-3; 9 positions agree with TRBD2. The ends lost 5 bases at V and 0 bases at J; junction bases unmatched: 6. This CDR3 has 16 amino acids. CDR1 and CDR2 from the germline V gene are MGHRA and YSYEKL. CDR3: CASSTRAGGSTDTQYF. The CDR3 region has the DNA TGCGCCAGCAGCACCCGAGCGGGGGGCAGCACAGATACGCAGTATTTT.

This clonotype was seen only once. This chain uses TRBV4-3 with TRBJ2-1; 7 bases agree with TRBD2. The CDR3 spans 16 residues. Germline V gene sequence: CDR1 LGHNA, CDR2 YSLEER. With 0 bases clipped from V and 7 bases from J, the junction kept 9 bases outside the gene matches. CDR3 protein: CASSQEGLAVYNEQFF. As DNA, the CDR3 is TGCGCCAGCAGCCAAGAAGGCCTAGCGGTATATAATGAGCAGTTCTTC.

CDR3 nucleotide sequence: TGTGCCAGCAGCTTAGCGGGGTTTAATGAAAAACTGTTTTTT. Protein: CASSLAGFNEKLFF. The chain employs TRBV7-2 and TRBJ1-4; D is uncertain. This CDR3 has 14 amino acids. The germline V gene has CDR1 SGHTA and CDR2 FQGNSA. V shed 0 bases and J shed 4 bases, with 6 bases lying between them.

The chain links TRBV29-1 to TRBJ2-7, with a possible D match to TRBD2 (5 bases). CDR1 and CDR2 from the germline V gene are SQVTM and ANQGSEA. Trimming stripped 2 bases from V and 3 bases from J, with 8 bases between. This CDR3 spans 12 amino acids. CDR3 protein: CSVESGNYEQYF. The DNA for the CDR3 is TGCAGCGTTGAATCGGGGAACTACGAGCAGTACTTC.

This clonotype was seen a few times. This chain links TRBV29-1 with TRBJ2-5; D remains ambiguous. Looked up from germline, CDR1 is SQVTM and CDR2 is ANQGSEA. V lost 1 base, J lost 6 bases, and 9 bases lay in between. The CDR3 loop spans 12 amino acids. The CDR3 nucleotides are TGCAGCGTTGAAGTCAGTGCGAAGACCCAGTACTTC. It codes for CSVEVSAKTQYF.

There are a few counts of this clonotype. This chain joins TRBV27 and TRBJ1-6, with D hard to call. The V gene lost 10 bases and the J gene lost 6 bases, with 10 bases spanning the gap. The CDR3 extends over 12 amino acids. Germline CDR1 and CDR2: MNHEY and SMNVEV (reference sequence). In DNA form, the CDR3 reads TGTGCCACCGCCACGGGTAATTCACCCCTCCACTTT. Its translation is CATATGNSPLHF.

The chain employs TRBV7-9 and TRBJ2-5, with D tentatively TRBD2 (5 bases). The CDR3 spans 15 residues. V was shortened by 1 base and J by 5 bases, with 14 bases between the two germline ends. Germline loops: CDR1 SEHNR, CDR2 FQNEAQ (reference sequence). The CDR3 spells CASSLERTLEETQYF. The CDR3 DNA sequence: TGTGCCAGCAGCTTAGAGCGGACCCTGGAGGAGACCCAGTACTTC.

A note on this clonotype: One end of the junction is discordant with germline, which a read error may explain. The rearrangement joins TRBV5-1 to TRBJ2-7; 7 bases map to TRBD2. Germline V gives CDR1 SGHRS, CDR2 YFSETQ. The CDR3 covers 15 residues. The CDR3 DNA sequence: TGCGTCAGCAGCTTGGGGGGACTATCTTTCTACGAGCAGTACTTC. It is translated as CVSSLGGLSFYEQYF.

This clonotype was seen repeatedly, ten times or more. This rearrangement joins TRBV4-2 to TRBJ2-7, with 9 bases that match TRBD1. CDR1 LGHNA and CDR2 YNFKEQ come from the germline V gene. The CDR3 runs to 15 residues. Germline trimming cut 1 base from V and 0 bases from J; bases unmatched to any gene: 1. The CDR3 coding sequence is TGTGCCAGCAGCCAAGGACAGGGGGACTCCTACGAGCAGTACTTC. It codes for CASSQGQGDSYEQYF.

The sample holds many counts of this clonotype. The junction departs from germline at one end; a sequencing error may be responsible. The gene calls are TRBV5-1 and TRBJ2-1; 8 bases align to TRBD1. The CDR3 sequence is 15 residues long. Germline V CDR1 and CDR2: SGHRS, YFSETQ. The CDR3: CASSLGAGGYDEQFF. DNA of the CDR3: TGCGCCAGCAGCTTGGGGGCAGGGGGCTACGATGAGCAGTTCTTC.

This clonotype showed up just a few times. The CDR3 region has the DNA TGTGCCAGCAGCCAAGTACGGGGCTCCGACTCCTACGAGCAGTACTTC. Its translation is CASSQVRGSDSYEQYF. This sequence joins TRBV4-2 and TRBJ2-7; D possibly matches TRBD1 or TRBD2 (5 bases each). CDR1 LGHNA and CDR2 YNFKEQ come from the germline V gene. V lost 1 base, J lost 0 bases, and 13 bases lay in between. This CDR3 region has 16 residues.

To note about this clonotype: The junction differs from germline at one of its ends, possibly a read error. DNA for the CDR3: TGTGCTAGCAGCCCGATGGGGGCGCAGGGACGCAATGAGCAGTTCTTC. It codes for CASSPMGAQGRNEQFF. The chain joins TRBV28 to TRBJ2-1, with TRBD1 as a possible D gene (6 bases). The CDR3 has 16 amino acids. Looked up from germline, CDR1 is MDHEN and CDR2 is SYDVKM.

The chain combines TRBV2 with TRBJ1-4, with D uncertain. V gave up 4 bases and J gave up 7 bases, with 13 bases separating them. Germline-derived CDR1 and CDR2 are SNHLY and FYNNEI. There are 14 residues in the CDR3. The CDR3 spells CASSGQRGFEKLFF. As DNA, the CDR3 is TGTGCCAGCAGTGGTCAACGGGGTTTTGAAAAACTGTTTTTT.

This rearrangement joins TRBV28 to TRBJ2-5; D unclear. Germline V gene data show CDR1 as MDHEN and CDR2 as SYDVKM. V lost 5 bases, J lost 3 bases, and 13 bases lay in between. The CDR3 is 14 residues long. The CDR3 DNA sequence: TGTGCCAGCAGTCTATTGGGCAGCGAAGAGACCCAGTACTTC. Protein product: CASSLLGSEETQYF.

The CDR3 DNA sequence: TGTGCCAGCAGTTCCGGGACTAGCGGGGGGACAAATACGCAGTATTTT. Protein: CASSSGTSGGTNTQYF. The rearrangement links TRBV12-3 or TRBV12-4 to TRBJ2-3, with TRBD2 matching over 15 bases. The ends lost 4 bases at V and 7 bases at J; junction bases unmatched: 6. The CDR3 has 16 residues.

To note about this clonotype: The junction departs from the called germline gene at one end, perhaps through a read error. The chain links TRBV4-2 to TRBJ1-2; tentatively, D is TRBD1 (5 bases). The CDR3 consists of 16 residues. CDR1 LGHNA and CDR2 YNFKEQ come from the germline V gene. CDR3 protein: CASSQDKARQLYGHTF. Written as DNA, the CDR3 is TGTGCCAGCAGCCAAGATAAGGCGAGACAGCTCTATGGCCACACCTTC.

The rearrangement links TRBV6-5 to TRBJ1-2; D is ambiguous. CDR3 length equals 14 residues. V was shortened by 3 bases and J by 7 bases, with 15 bases between the two germline ends. Germline CDR1 is MNHEY and CDR2 is SVGAGI. For the CDR3, the DNA is TGTGCCAGCAGTTATACAGCTCAGGATCCTGGCTACACCTTC. Translated: CASSYTAQDPGYTF.